These 18 T cell receptor beta chains originate from one sample sequenced in a study of blood T cell repertoires in COVID-19. The method was immunoSEQ multiplex PCR; TCRdb's version includes in-frame clones alone and lacks a portion of them. The table includes some 60,000 clones, around 70% detected once. What was sequenced was peripheral blood. These receptors were obtained from a woman between 50 and 59 years old with active or convalescent COVID-19.

The chain combines TRBV5-5 with TRBJ1-4; 8 nucleotides line up with TRBD1. The CDR3 is 16 amino acids. Trimming at V came to 5 bases and at J to 7 bases, leaving 13 bases not matched to a gene. Germline CDR1 is SGHKS and CDR2 is YYEKEE (reference sequence). In nucleotides, the CDR3 is TGTGCCAGCAGACGAACCCCCCAGGGGGCGGGTGAAAAACTGTTTTTT. Translating gives CASRRTPQGAGEKLFF.

This clone was seen only once. The chain is built from TRBV19 and TRBJ2-5, with TRBD1 as a possible D gene (6 bases). This CDR3 comprises 14 residues. In germline, CDR1 is LNHDA, CDR2 SQIVND (reference sequence). The V end was cut by 6 bases, the J end by 1 base, with 12 bases between. The CDR3 is CASRTGTSQETQYF. CDR3 nucleotides: TGTGCCAGTAGAACCGGGACAAGCCAAGAGACCCAGTACTTC.

A single count supports this clone. J is TRBJ2-1 and V is TRBV9; D might be TRBD2 (5 bases). CDR3 length: 13 residues. V lost 4 bases and J lost 7, with 12 bases in between. CDR1 and CDR2 from the germline V gene are SGDLS and YYNGEE. Here the CDR3 DNA reads TGTGCCAGCAGCTTCCTAGGCGGGAATGAGCAGTTCTTC. It is translated as CASSFLGGNEQFF.

This chain connects TRBV15 to TRBJ2-5; D perhaps matches TRBD2 (6 bases). Germline CDR1 LNHNV, CDR2 YYDKDF (reference sequence). The CDR3 contains 15 residues. With 2 bases removed from V and 2 bases from J, the gap between germline ends came to 12 bases. CDR3 protein: CATSRMPSAQETQYF. The DNA of the CDR3 is TGTGCCACCAGCAGAATGCCTAGCGCTCAAGAGACCCAGTACTTC.

This clone has just one count. J is TRBJ2-7 and V is TRBV7-9, with 9 nucleotides matching TRBD1. The germline V gene encodes CDR1 SEHNR and CDR2 FQNEAQ (reference sequence). The CDR3 loop spans 15 amino acids. J lost 3 bases, V lost 4 bases, and 7 bases had no gene match. The CDR3 here is CASSSTGGPHYEQYF. The CDR3 coding sequence is TGTGCCAGCAGCTCAACAGGGGGCCCCCACTACGAGCAGTACTTC.

CDR3 nucleotides: TGTGCCAGCAGTGAAGTGGCGGGACGGATGGGCGGCTACACCTTC. Amino acids: CASSEVAGRMGGYTF. The rearrangement uses TRBV2 and TRBJ1-2; maybe TRBD1 (5 bases). Per germline, CDR1 SNHLY and CDR2 FYNNEI. This CDR3 spans 15 amino acids. The germline V and J ends were trimmed by 1 base and 8 bases, with 17 bases remaining between them.

The rearrangement links TRBV27 to TRBJ2-3; TRBD2 matches at 8 bases. This CDR3 region has 14 residues. Germline assignment: CDR1 MNHEY and CDR2 SMNVEV (reference sequence). Unmatched junction bases numbered 10, after V lost 11 bases and J lost 3 bases. In nucleotides, the CDR3 is TGTGCCTCCAAAGCGGGAGATGCGACAGATACGCAGTATTTT. This gives the protein CASKAGDATDTQYF.

This rearrangement joins TRBV12-3 or TRBV12-4 to TRBJ1-1; D is uncertain. The CDR3 extends over 13 amino acids. Deletions cut 6 bases from V and 5 bases from J, with 13 bases between. The CDR3 nucleotides are TGTGCCAGCAGCCCCAAGGCTAGTACTGAAGCTTTCTTT. This encodes CASSPKASTEAFF.

This clone was detected a few times. In DNA, the CDR3 is TGTGCCAGCAGCTTGATAACAGGGGCAACTAATGAAAAACTGTTTTTT. This encodes CASSLITGATNEKLFF. The J gene is TRBJ1-4, the V gene TRBV5-5, with 7 bases fitting TRBD1. Germline assignment: CDR1 SGHKS and CDR2 YYEKEE (reference sequence). Trimming cost V 1 base and J 0 bases; bases outside gene matches: 3. The CDR3 covers 16 residues. Drawing the rest from reference TRBV5-5 and TRBJ1-4, the complete variable domain is DAGVTQSPTHLIKTRGQQVTLRCSPISGHKSVSWYQQVLGQGPQFIFQYYEKEERGRGNFPDRFSARQFPNYSSELNVNALLLGDSALYLCASSLITGATNEKLFFGSGTQLSVL.

This chain connects TRBV23-1 to TRBJ2-3; D gene unclear. TRBV23-1 is designated an ORF whose function remains uncertain. This CDR3 spans 16 amino acids. V dropped 2 bases and J dropped 1 base, with 13 bases sitting between them. CDR3 DNA sequence: TGCGCCAGCAGTCAAGAAAACCATGCGGGCACAGATACGCAGTATTTT. Amino acid sequence: CASSQENHAGTDTQYF.

V usage is TRBV5-1 and J usage is TRBJ1-2; a possible D gene is TRBD1 (6 bases). This CDR3 contains 13 residues. V was pared by 3 bases and J by 3 bases, with 9 bases between. Germline lookup yields CDR1 SGHRS and CDR2 YFSETQ. The CDR3 reads CASSSRTDYGYTF. For the CDR3, the DNA is TGCGCCAGCAGCTCCCGGACAGACTATGGCTACACCTTC.

V usage is TRBV11-1 and J usage is TRBJ2-7; tentative D call: TRBD1 (6 bases). This CDR3 has 15 residues. V lost 1 base and J 0 bases, leaving 10 bases between the germline ends. CDR1 and CDR2 from the germline V gene are SGHAT and FQDESV (reference sequence). The CDR3 bases are TGTGCCAGCAGCTTAGAAGGACAGTCCTCCTACGAGCAGTACTTC. Translated, it gives CASSLEGQSSYEQYF.

V usage is TRBV14 and J usage is TRBJ2-3; D unclear. V lost 3 bases, J lost 2 bases, and 9 bases lay in between. The CDR3 covers 14 residues. CDR1 is SGHDN, CDR2 FVKESK, per germline. The CDR3 coding sequence is TGTGCCAGCAGCCACAGACTCTTCACAGATACGCAGTATTTT. It translates to CASSHRLFTDTQYF.

The J gene is TRBJ2-6, the V gene TRBV6-1; 7 nucleotides line up with TRBD1. CDR3 size: 18 residues. The junction had 5 bases not matched to a gene; V was cut back by 0 bases and J by 0 bases. CDR1 MNHNS and CDR2 SASEGT come from the germline V gene. CDR3 nucleotide sequence: TGTGCCAGCAGTGAAGCGGGGACAGTCTACTCTGGGGCCAACGTCCTGACTTTC. Protein: CASSEAGTVYSGANVLTF.

The V call is TRBV5-1, the J call TRBJ2-7; 9 bases agree with TRBD2. V shed 6 bases and J 4 bases; nucleotides not matched to a gene: 11. The CDR3 is 15 amino acids. The germline V gene encodes CDR1 SGHRS and CDR2 YFSETQ. CDR3 DNA sequence: TGCGCCAGCAAATTCGAGCGGGAGGTGGGGTACGAGCAGTACTTC. It codes for CASKFEREVGYEQYF. The variable domain in full, with the rest retrieved from reference TRBV5-1 and TRBJ2-7, is KAGVTQTPRYLIKTRGQQVTLSCSPISGHRSVSWYQQTPGQGLQFLFEYFSETQRNKGNFPGRFSGRQFSNSRSEMNVSTLELGDSALYLCASKFEREVGYEQYFGPGTRLTVT.

The chain recombines TRBV19 with TRBJ2-1, with 10 bases matching TRBD2. The CDR3 extends over 15 amino acids. Germline assignment: CDR1 LNHDA and CDR2 SQIVND (reference sequence). V dropped 4 bases and J dropped 2; count of bases not matched to a gene: 2. The CDR3 DNA sequence: TGTGCCAGTAGTAGAGCGGGAGGGACCTACAATGAGCAGTTCTTC. It encodes CASSRAGGTYNEQFF.

A few counts support this clone. The chain carries TRBV6-2 or TRBV6-3 and TRBJ2-1; 12 bases agree with TRBD2. The CDR3 extends over 18 amino acids. V lost 4 bases to trimming and J lost 3 bases; unmatched junction nucleotides: 10. Germline lookup yields CDR1 MNHEY and CDR2 SVGEGT. This CDR3 reads CASSFSRTSGKGYNEQFF. In DNA form, the CDR3 reads TGTGCCAGCAGTTTCTCACGGACTAGCGGGAAGGGCTACAATGAGCAGTTCTTC.

The genes are TRBV12-5 and TRBJ1-1; a weak D match, TRBD1 (6 bases). The CDR3 loop spans 14 amino acids. Between the trimmed V and J ends, which lost 1 base and 1 base, there was a span of 7 bases. In germline, CDR1 is LGHNT, CDR2 FRNRAP. The CDR3 spells CASGLGTANTEAFF. DNA for the CDR3: TGTGCTAGTGGTTTGGGGACAGCGAACACTGAAGCTTTCTTT.